This T cell receptor (beta chain) was recovered during a study of blood T cell repertoires in COVID-19. Background on the study: Samples of COVID-19 (acute and convalescent) were obtained from the United States, Italy and Spain. The analysed material was cDNA or gDNA that came from T cells, B-cell-depleted T cells, or PBMCs.

The CDR3 runs 15 residues. From germline, CDR1 is SGHVS and CDR2 FQNEAQ. V lost 5 bases to trimming and J lost 2 bases; unmatched junction nucleotides: 4. Authors' methods: Scientists estimated how many nucleated cells there were by amplifying reference gene primers. TCRdb keeps only in-frame clones here, not all; method: immunoSEQ multiplex PCR. For V, J and clone size, that table is used; D and trimming come from the DNA. The sample contains over 65,000 clones, around four fifths of which appear only once. Specimen: peripheral blood. This TCR came from an elderly man with active or convalescent COVID-19. The V gene is TRBV7-8, the J gene TRBJ1-5; 9 bases match TRBD1. This CDR3 is CASSPGTGRNQPQHF. The CDR3 nucleotides are TGTGCCAGCAGCCCGGGGACAGGGCGCAATCAGCCCCAGCATTTT.